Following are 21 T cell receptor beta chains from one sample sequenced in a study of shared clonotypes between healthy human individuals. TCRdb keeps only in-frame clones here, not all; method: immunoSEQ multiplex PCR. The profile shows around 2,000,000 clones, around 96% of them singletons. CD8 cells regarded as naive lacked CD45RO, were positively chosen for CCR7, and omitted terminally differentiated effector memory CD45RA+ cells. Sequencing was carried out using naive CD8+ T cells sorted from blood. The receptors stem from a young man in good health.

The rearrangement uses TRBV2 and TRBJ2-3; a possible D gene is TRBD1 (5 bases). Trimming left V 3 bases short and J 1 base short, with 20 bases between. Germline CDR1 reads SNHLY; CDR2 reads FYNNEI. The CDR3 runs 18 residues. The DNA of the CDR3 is TGTGCCAGCAGTGAGTTCCAGGGAACCTCAGGCGGCACAGATACGCAGTATTTT. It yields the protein CASSEFQGTSGGTDTQYF.

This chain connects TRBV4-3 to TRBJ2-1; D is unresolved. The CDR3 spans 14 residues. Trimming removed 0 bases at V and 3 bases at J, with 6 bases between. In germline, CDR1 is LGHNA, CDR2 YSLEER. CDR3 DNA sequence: TGCGCCAGCAGCCAAGATGCATTCTACAATGAGCAGTTCTTC. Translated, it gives CASSQDAFYNEQFF.

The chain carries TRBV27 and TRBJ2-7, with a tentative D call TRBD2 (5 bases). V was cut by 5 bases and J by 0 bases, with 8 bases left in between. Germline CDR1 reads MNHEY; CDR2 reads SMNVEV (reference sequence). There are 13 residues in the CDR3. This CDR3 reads CASSVGSSYEQYF. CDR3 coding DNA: TGTGCCAGCAGTGTGGGGAGCTCCTACGAGCAGTACTTC.

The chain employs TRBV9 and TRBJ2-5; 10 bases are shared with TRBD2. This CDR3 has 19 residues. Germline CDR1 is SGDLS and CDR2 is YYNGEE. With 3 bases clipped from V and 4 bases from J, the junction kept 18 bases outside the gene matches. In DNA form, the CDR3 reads TGTGCCAGCAGCGCGGGACAGACCGCAGCGGGAGGGCCCGGAGAGACCCAGTACTTC. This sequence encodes CASSAGQTAAGGPGETQYF.

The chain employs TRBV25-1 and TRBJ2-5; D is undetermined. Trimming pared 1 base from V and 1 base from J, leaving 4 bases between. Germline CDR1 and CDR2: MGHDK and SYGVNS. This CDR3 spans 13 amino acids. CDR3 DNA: TGTGCCAGCAGTGAATGGGTCCAAGAGACCCAGTACTTC. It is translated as CASSEWVQETQYF. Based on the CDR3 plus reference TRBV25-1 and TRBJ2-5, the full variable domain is EADIYQTPRYLVIGTGKKITLECSQTMGHDKMYWYQQDPGMELHLIHYSYGVNSTEKGDLSSESTVSRIRTEHFPLTLESARPSHTSQYLCASSEWVQETQYFGPGTRLLVL.

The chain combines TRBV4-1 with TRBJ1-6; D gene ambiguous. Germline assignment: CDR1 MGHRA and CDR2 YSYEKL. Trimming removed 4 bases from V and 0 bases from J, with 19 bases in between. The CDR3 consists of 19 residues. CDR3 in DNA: TGCGCCAGCAGCCTACTCGTGGGAGGCAGTATCTCCTATAATTCACCCCTCCACTTT. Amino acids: CASSLLVGGSISYNSPLHF.

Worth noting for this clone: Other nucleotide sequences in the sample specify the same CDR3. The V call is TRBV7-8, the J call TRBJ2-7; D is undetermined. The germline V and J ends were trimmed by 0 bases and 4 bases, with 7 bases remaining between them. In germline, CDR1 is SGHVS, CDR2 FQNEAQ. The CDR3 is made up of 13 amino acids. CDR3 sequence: CASSLAAGYEQYF. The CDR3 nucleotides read TGTGCCAGCAGCTTAGCGGCCGGATACGAGCAGTACTTC. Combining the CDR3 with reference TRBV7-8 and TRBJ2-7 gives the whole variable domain GAGVSQSPRYKVAKRGQDVALRCDPISGHVSLFWYQQALGQGPEFLTYFQNEAQLDKSGLPSDRFFAERPEGSVSTLKIQRTQQEDSAVYLCASSLAAGYEQYFGPGTRLTVT.

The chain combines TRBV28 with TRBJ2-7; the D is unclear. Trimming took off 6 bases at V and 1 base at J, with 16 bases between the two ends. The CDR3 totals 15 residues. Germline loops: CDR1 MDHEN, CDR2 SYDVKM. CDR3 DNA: TGTGCCAGCAGCTCCCTCGACGGCCTTTCCTACGAGCAGTACTTC. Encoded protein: CASSSLDGLSYEQYF.

DNA of the CDR3: TGTGCCAGTAGTATTCTGGGGACCACTGAAGCTTTCTTT. Translating it yields CASSILGTTEAFF. The chain employs TRBV19 and TRBJ1-1; perhaps TRBD1 as D (5 bases). V was trimmed by 3 bases and J by 4 bases, leaving 9 bases between them. Per the germline V gene, CDR1 is LNHDA and CDR2 is SQIVND (reference sequence). The CDR3 spans 13 residues.

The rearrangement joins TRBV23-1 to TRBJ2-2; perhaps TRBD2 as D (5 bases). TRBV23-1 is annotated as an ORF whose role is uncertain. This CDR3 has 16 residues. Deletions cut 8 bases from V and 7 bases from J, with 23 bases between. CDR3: CASGLRRVPWNGELFF. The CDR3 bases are TGCGCCAGCGGACTTCGTAGGGTCCCTTGGAACGGGGAGCTGTTTTTT.

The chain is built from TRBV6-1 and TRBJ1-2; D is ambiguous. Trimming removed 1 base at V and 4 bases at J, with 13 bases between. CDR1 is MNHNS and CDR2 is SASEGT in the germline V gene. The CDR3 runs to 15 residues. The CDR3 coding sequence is TGTGCCAGCAGTGAAGAACCAGGTGAAGCCTATGGCTACACCTTC. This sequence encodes CASSEEPGEAYGYTF.

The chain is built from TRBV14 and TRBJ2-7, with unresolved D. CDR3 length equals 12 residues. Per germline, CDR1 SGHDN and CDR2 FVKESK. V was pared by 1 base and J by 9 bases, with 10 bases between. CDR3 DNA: TGTGCCAGCAGCCAAGTTGAGGTTCCGCAGTACTTC. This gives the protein CASSQVEVPQYF.

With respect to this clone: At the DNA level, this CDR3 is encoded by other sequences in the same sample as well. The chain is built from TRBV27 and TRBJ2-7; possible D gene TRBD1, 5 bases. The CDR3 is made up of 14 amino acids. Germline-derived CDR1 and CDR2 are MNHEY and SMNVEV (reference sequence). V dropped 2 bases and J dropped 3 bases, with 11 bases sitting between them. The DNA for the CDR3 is TGTGCCAGCAGTTTAGGGGCAGGCCGCTACGAGCAGTACTTC. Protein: CASSLGAGRYEQYF.

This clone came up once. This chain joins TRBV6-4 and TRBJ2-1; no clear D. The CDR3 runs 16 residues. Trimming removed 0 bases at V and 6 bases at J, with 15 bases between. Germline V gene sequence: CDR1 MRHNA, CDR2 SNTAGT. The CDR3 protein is CASSDSNRAFVNEQFF. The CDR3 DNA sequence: TGTGCCAGCAGTGACTCGAATAGGGCCTTCGTCAATGAGCAGTTCTTC.

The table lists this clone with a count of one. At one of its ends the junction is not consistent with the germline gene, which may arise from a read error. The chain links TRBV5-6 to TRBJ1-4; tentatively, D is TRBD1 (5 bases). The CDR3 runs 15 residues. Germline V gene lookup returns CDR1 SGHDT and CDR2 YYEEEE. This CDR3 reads CASSDELRGESWRVF. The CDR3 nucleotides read TGTGCCAGCAGCGACGAACTGCGGGGGGAGAGTTGGCGGGTTTTT.

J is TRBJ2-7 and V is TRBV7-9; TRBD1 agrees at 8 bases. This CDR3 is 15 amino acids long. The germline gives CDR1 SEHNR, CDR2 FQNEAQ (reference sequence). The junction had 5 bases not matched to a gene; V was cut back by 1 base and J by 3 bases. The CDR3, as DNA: TGTGCCAGCAGCTTAGAGGAGACAGGGGACTACGAGCAGTACTTC. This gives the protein CASSLEETGDYEQYF.

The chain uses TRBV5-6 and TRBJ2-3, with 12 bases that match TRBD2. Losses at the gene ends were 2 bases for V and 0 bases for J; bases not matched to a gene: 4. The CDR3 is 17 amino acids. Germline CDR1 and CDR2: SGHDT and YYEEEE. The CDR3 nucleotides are TGTGCCAGCAGCTTAGGACTAGCGGGGAGTAGCACAGATACGCAGTATTTT. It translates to CASSLGLAGSSTDTQYF.

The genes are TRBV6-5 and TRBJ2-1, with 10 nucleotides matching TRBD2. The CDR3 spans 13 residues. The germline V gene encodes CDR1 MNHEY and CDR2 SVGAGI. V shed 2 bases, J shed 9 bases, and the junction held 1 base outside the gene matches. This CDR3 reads CASSYRTSGEQFF. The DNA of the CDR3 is TGTGCCAGCAGTTACCGGACTAGCGGTGAGCAGTTCTTC.

The CDR3 region has the DNA TGTGCCAGCAGCTTAGGGACCCCCTACAATGAGCAGTTCTTC. Translating it yields CASSLGTPYNEQFF. The chain combines TRBV7-2 with TRBJ2-1; D uncertain. The CDR3 extends over 14 amino acids. The ends were cut back, 1 base at V and 2 bases at J, with 6 bases in the middle. CDR1 and CDR2 from the germline V gene are SGHTA and FQGNSA.

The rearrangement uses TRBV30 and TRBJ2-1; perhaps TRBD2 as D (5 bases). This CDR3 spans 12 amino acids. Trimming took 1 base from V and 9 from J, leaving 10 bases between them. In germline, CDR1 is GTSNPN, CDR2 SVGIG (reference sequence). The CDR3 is CAWSEESGEQFF. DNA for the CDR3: TGTGCCTGGAGTGAGGAGAGCGGTGAGCAGTTCTTC. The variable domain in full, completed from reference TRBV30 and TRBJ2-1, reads SQTIHQWPATLVQPVGSPLSLECTVEGTSNPNLYWYRQAAGRGLQLLFYSVGIGQISSEVPQNLSASRPQDRQFILSSKKLLLSDSGFYLCAWSEESGEQFFGPGTRLTVL.

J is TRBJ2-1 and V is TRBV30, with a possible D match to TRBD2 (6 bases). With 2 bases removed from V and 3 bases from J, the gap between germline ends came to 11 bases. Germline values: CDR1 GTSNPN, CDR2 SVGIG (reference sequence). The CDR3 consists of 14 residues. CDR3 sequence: CAWSPGLYYNEQFF. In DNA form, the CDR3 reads TGTGCCTGGAGTCCGGGACTCTACTACAATGAGCAGTTCTTC.